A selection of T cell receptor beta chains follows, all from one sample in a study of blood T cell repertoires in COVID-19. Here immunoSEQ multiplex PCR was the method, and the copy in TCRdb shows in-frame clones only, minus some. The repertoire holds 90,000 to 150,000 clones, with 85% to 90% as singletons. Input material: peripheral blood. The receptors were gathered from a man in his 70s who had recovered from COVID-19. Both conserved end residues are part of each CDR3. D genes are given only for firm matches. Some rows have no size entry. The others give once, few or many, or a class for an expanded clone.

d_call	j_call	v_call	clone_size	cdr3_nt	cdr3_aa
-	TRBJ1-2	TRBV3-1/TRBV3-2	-	TGTGCCAGCAGCCTCCGGACAGTAGAGGGGGACGGCTACACCTTC	CASSLRTVEGDGYTF
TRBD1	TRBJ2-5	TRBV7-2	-	TGTGCCAGCAGCGTTGGGACAGTCCTGATGGAGACCCAGTACTTC	CASSVGTVLMETQYF
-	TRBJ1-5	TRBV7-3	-	TGTGCCAGCAGCTTATCGGGTAATCAGCCCCAGCATTTT	CASSLSGNQPQHF
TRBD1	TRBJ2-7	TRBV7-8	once	TGTGCCAGCAGCCGGGACAGGGGCTACGAGCAGTACTTC	CASSRDRGYEQYF
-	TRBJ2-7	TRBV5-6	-	TGTGCCAGCAGCTTGGGCCGGGGGTCCTACGAGCAGTACTTC	CASSLGRGSYEQYF
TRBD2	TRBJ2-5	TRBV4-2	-	TGTGCCAGCAGCCAAGGGGGGTGGCGGGAGGACCAAGAGACCCAGTACTTC	CASSQGGWREDQETQYF
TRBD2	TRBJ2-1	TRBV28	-	TGTGCCACAAAACGACTAGCGGGAGAACACAATGAGCAGTTCTTC	CATKRLAGEHNEQFF
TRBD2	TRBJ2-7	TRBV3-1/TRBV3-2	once	TGTGCCAGCAGCCAGGAACCCGGGAGGAGGTACGAGCAGTACTTC	CASSQEPGRRYEQYF
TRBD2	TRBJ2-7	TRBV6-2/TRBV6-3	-	TGTGCCAGCAGTTACCCTCTAGCGGGAGGCGGTGAGCAGTACTTC	CASSYPLAGGGEQYF
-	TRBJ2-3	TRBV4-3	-	TGCGCCAGCAGCCAAGATCGACTAGACTCATGGGGCACAGATACGCAGTATTTT	CASSQDRLDSWGTDTQYF
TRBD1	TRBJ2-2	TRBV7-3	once	TGTGCCAGCAGCCCCGACAGGGGGTTTACCGGGGAGCTGTTTTTT	CASSPDRGFTGELFF
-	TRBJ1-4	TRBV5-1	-	TGCGCCAGCAGAAAAGGGGTCAGTGAAAAACTGTTTTTT	CASRKGVSEKLFF
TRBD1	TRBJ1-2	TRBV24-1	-	TGTGCCACCACTATGACAGGGGGTCGACCCCATGGCTACACCTTC	CATTMTGGRPHGYTF
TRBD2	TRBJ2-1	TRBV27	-	TGTGCCAGCAGTTACGGCGGGGGGCAGTTCTTC	CASSYGGGQFF
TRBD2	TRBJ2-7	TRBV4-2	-	TGTGCCAGCAGCCATCTCAAAAGTGGGCTAGCGGGAGGGCCCTCCTACGAGCAGTACTTC	CASSHLKSGLAGGPSYEQYF
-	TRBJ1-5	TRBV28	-	TGTGCCAGCAACCTCGGGGTAAATCAGCCCCAGCATTTT	CASNLGVNQPQHF
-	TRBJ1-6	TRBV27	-	TGTGCCAGCAGTTTATCGGGTGGAGGTTCACCCCTCCACTTT	CASSLSGGGSPLHF
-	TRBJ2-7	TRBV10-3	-	TGTGCCATCAGTGAGTCGATCCTTGGGGCCAGGGGAACTGCCTACGAGCAGTACTTC	CAISESILGARGTAYEQYF
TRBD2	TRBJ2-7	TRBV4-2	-	TGTGCCAGCAGCCTCAGCCCGAGGACTAGCAAGGCCTACGAGCAGTACTTC	CASSLSPRTSKAYEQYF
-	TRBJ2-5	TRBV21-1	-	-	CASSKVFAGGTAETQYF